The sequence of this T cell receptor beta chain was determined in a study of long-term antiretroviral therapy in people with HIV. Study-wide background: The earliest samples came about a decade before the 2015 immediate-ART recommendation. Points from the study as a whole: Post-ART samples showed increased diversity that remained below transplant donor control levels.

On this clone itself: Its antigen is as yet unknown.

Survey-level immunoSEQ v3.0 assays were run. Target depth was roughly 40,000-55,000 T-cell genomes per sample. Repertoires were generated with immunoSEQ multiplex PCR, while TCRdb's copy carries only in-frame clones and drops some. The sample records 18,000 or so clones, around four fifths being singletons. This sample comprised unsorted PBMCs, obtained at the start of antiretroviral therapy, before treatment. This sequence originates from a woman in her thirties or forties with HIV.

Here the CDR3 DNA reads TGCGCCAGCAGCCAAGAAGGCGTGAACACTGAAGCTTTCTTT. It codes for CASSQEGVNTEAFF. The chain carries TRBV4-3 and TRBJ1-1, with D uncertain. Looked up from germline, CDR1 is LGHNA and CDR2 is YSLEER. Trimming shortened V by 0 bases and J by 0 bases, and 5 bases separated the two germline ends. The CDR3 is 14 residues long.